This T cell receptor beta chain was captured by sequencing in a study of shared clonotypes between healthy human individuals. Study observations and caveats: Sampling was confined to blood; repertoires within tissues likely differ. Sharing of clonotypes among donors was expected to vary with sequencing depth.

Trimming took 8 bases from V and 3 from J, leaving 8 bases between them. From germline, CDR1 is SGHRS and CDR2 YFSETQ. This CDR3 has 12 amino acids. Some 30,000 T cell genomes (approximately 0.2 ug DNA) went into each sorted-subset replicate. Assay: immunoSEQ multiplex PCR; the TCRdb copy retains only in-frame clones and omits some. The sample has about 690,000 clones, around 91% seen once. All donors qualified as healthy HIV-negative adults and had experienced no recent acute infections or vaccinations. To note about this clone: Its specificity is unknown.

The clonotype was recovered from a man aged 18 to 29 in good health. Some clones in this sample may be carry-over from other donors' samples. The sequenced sample was memory CD8+ T cells from PBMCs. Subset described: CD45RO+ cells pooled with CCR7-negative TemRA cells. The chain recombines TRBV5-1 with TRBJ2-2; D unresolved. Here the CDR3 DNA reads TGCGCCAGTCCCAGTGACACCGGGGAGCTGTTTTTT. This encodes CASPSDTGELFF.